The 12 T cell receptor beta chains presented below share a single source sample, sequenced in a study of human T cells and chemical hapten exposure. TCRdb reprocessed the RACE reads with MiXCR, giving one entry per CDR3 protein. Of approximately 400,000 distinct CDR3 sequences detected, around 5.5% appear once; the ten largest clones hold roughly 2.6%. As for time point: pre-sensitization, week 0. Noted treatment: therapeutic diphenylcyclopropenone sensitization with weekly scalp DPC. The sample was whole blood, taken in connection with sensitization to the hapten diphenylcyclopropenone (DPC). The receptors were sampled from a woman between 50 and 59 years old with alopecia areata. Some clones in this sample may be carry-over from other donors' samples.

This clonotype showed up many times. V usage is TRBV7-6 and J usage is TRBJ1-2; D not certain. Germline CDR1 SGHVS, CDR2 FNYEAQ. The CDR3 totals 15 residues. Trimming removed 4 bases from V and 6 bases from J, with 18 bases in between. The CDR3 here is CASSSLRWGVDGYTF. In DNA, the CDR3 is TGTGCCAGCAGCTCCCTTCGTTGGGGAGTTGATGGCTACACCTTC. Drawing the rest from reference TRBV7-6 and TRBJ1-2, the complete variable domain is GAGVSQSPRYKVTKRGQDVALRCDPISGHVSLYWYRQALGQGPEFLTYFNYEAQQDKSGLPNDRFSAERPEGSISTLTIQRTEQRDSAMYRCASSSLRWGVDGYTFGSGTRLTVV.

This clonotype was seen repeatedly, ten times or more. V is TRBV16 and J is TRBJ1-1, with D possibly matching TRBD1 (5 bases). The ends were cut back, 4 bases at V and 7 bases at J, with 10 bases in the middle. The CDR3 consists of 12 residues. From germline, CDR1 is KGHSY and CDR2 FQNENV. CDR3 sequence: CASSLPGGEAFF. The CDR3 DNA sequence: TGTGCCAGCAGCCTTCCGGGGGGTGAAGCTTTCTTT.

This clonotype occurred many times. The CDR3 loop is CASSQGQGIPSNQPQHF. DNA for the CDR3: TGTGCCAGCAGTCAGGGACAGGGAATACCGAGCAATCAGCCCCAGCATTTT. The chain has TRBV6-5 and TRBJ1-5; TRBD1 agrees at 9 bases. The CDR3 sequence is 17 residues long. Germline V gene data show CDR1 as MNHEY and CDR2 as SVGAGI. Unmatched junction bases numbered 9, after V lost 5 bases and J lost 1 base.

Many counts were recorded for this clonotype. The chain couples TRBV6-5 to TRBJ2-3; D perhaps matches TRBD2 (6 bases). CDR3 length equals 15 residues. V lost 2 bases and J 4 bases, leaving 13 bases between the germline ends. Germline V gene lookup returns CDR1 MNHEY and CDR2 SVGAGI. The CDR3 protein is CASSYSGWGADTQYF. In nucleotides, the CDR3 is TGTGCCAGCAGTTACAGTGGTTGGGGGGCAGATACGCAGTATTTT.

This clonotype was seen many times. The rearrangement uses TRBV6-5 and TRBJ2-3, with TRBD2 matching over 9 bases. This CDR3 is built from 16 residues. Germline CDR1 reads MNHEY; CDR2 reads SVGAGI. V gave up 2 bases and J gave up 4 bases; unmatched junction bases: 7. The CDR3 nucleotides read TGTGCCAGCAGTTACGGCGCGGGGGGGCCCCCAGATACGCAGTATTTT. This gives the protein CASSYGAGGPPDTQYF.

The chain carries TRBV7-2 and TRBJ1-4, with D perhaps matching TRBD1 (6 bases). The ends were cut back, 2 bases at V and 3 bases at J, with 10 bases in the middle. This CDR3 contains 15 residues. Germline V gives CDR1 SGHTA, CDR2 FQGNSA. The CDR3 sequence: CASSLMGQPNEKLFF. CDR3 DNA sequence: TGTGCCAGCAGCTTAATGGGACAACCTAATGAAAAACTGTTTTTT.

This clonotype was seen many times. The V call is TRBV5-1, the J call TRBJ1-2, with D perhaps matching TRBD1 (5 bases). Germline V gives CDR1 SGHRS, CDR2 YFSETQ. V was pared by 3 bases and J by 2 bases, with 8 bases between. The CDR3 spans 13 residues. The DNA of the CDR3 is TGCGCCAGCAGCTCTTCAGGGAACTATGGCTACACCTTC. Translating it yields CASSSSGNYGYTF.

This clonotype was found many times. The rearrangement joins TRBV2 to TRBJ2-3, with D perhaps TRBD2 (5 bases). In germline, CDR1 is SNHLY, CDR2 FYNNEI. V was shortened by 4 bases and J by 3 bases, with 14 bases between the two germline ends. There are 15 residues in the CDR3. CDR3 region: CASSGGDGRTDTQYF. For the CDR3, the DNA is TGTGCCAGCAGTGGGGGAGACGGCCGGACAGATACGCAGTATTTT.

This clonotype appeared many times. The rearrangement joins TRBV6-2 or TRBV6-3 to TRBJ2-7, with D possibly matching TRBD1 (6 bases). CDR1 and CDR2 (germline): MNHEY, SVGEGT. The CDR3 has 12 amino acids. Trimming stripped 6 bases from V and 5 bases from J, with 11 bases between. The CDR3 is CASSPYRDEQYF. CDR3 sequence (DNA): TGTGCCAGCAGCCCCTACAGGGACGAGCAGTACTTC.

This clonotype appeared many times. The rearrangement links TRBV13 to TRBJ1-6, with 8 positions matching TRBD1. V shed 5 bases and J 5 bases; nucleotides not matched to a gene: 8. CDR1 is PRHDT and CDR2 is FYEKMQ in the germline V gene (reference sequence). The CDR3 has 16 amino acids. The CDR3 nucleotides are TGTGCCAGCAGCACTGGACAGGGTGGAGATAATTCACCCCTCCACTTT. Translating it yields CASSTGQGGDNSPLHF.

This clonotype was detected many times. V and J are TRBV7-9 and TRBJ2-1; 8 bases map to TRBD2. CDR1 SEHNR and CDR2 FQNEAQ come from the germline V gene (reference sequence). The V and J ends lost 4 bases and 6 bases, in that order; junction bases with no gene match: 5. The CDR3 extends over 14 amino acids. CDR3 residues: CASSSPAGANEQFF. The CDR3 bases are TGTGCCAGCAGCTCCCCAGCGGGGGCCAATGAGCAGTTCTTC.

This chain uses TRBV29-1 with TRBJ2-1; 9 nucleotides line up with TRBD2. Germline CDR1 is SQVTM and CDR2 is ANQGSEA. V trimming: 0 bases; J trimming: 4 bases; junction bases outside the gene matches: 10. This CDR3 contains 17 residues. The CDR3 nucleotides read TGCAGCGTTGAAGAGCCTAGCGGGGCGTCGAATTACAATGAGCAGTTCTTC. This sequence encodes CSVEEPSGASNYNEQFF.